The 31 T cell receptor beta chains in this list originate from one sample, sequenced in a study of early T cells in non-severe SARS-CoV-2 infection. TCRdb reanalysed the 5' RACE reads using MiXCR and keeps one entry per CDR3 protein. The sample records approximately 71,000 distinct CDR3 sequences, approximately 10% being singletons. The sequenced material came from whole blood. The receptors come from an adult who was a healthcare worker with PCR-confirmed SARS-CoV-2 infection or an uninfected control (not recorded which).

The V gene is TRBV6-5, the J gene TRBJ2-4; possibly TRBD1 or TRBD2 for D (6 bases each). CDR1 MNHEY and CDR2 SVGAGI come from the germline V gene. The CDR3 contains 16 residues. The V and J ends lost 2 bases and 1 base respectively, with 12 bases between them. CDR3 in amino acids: CASSYAGGRAKNIQYF. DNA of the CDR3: TGTGCCAGCAGTTACGCCGGGGGCAGGGCCAAAAACATTCAGTACTTC.

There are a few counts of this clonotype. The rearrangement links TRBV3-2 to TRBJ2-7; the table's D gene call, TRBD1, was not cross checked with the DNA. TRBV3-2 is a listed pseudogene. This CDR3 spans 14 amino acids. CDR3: CASRHTGRTYEQYF. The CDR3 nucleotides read TGTGCCAGCAGGCACACGGGACGGACCTACGAGCAGTACTTC.

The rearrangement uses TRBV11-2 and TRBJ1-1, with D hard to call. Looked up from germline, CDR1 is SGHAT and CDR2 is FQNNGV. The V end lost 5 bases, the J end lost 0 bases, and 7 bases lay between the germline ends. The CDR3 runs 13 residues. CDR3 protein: CASSAALNTEAFF. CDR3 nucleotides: TGTGCCAGCAGCGCGGCCTTGAACACTGAAGCTTTCTTT.

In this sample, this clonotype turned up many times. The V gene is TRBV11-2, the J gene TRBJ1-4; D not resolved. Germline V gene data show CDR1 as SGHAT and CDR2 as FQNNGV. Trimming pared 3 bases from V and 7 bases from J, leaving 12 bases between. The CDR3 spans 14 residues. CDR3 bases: TGTGCCAGCAGCTTGTTGGGGATCGGTGAAAAACTGTTTTTT. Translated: CASSLLGIGEKLFF.

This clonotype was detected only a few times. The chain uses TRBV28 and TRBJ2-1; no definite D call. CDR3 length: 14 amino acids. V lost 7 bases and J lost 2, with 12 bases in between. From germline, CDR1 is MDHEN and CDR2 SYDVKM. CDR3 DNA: TGTGCCAGCACGGCTACCTCCACCTACAATGAGCAGTTCTTC. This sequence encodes CASTATSTYNEQFF. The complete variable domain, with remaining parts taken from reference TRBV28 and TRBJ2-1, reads DVKVTQSSRYLVKRTGEKVFLECVQDMDHENMFWYRQDPGLGLRLIYFSYDVKMKEKGDIPEGYSVSREKKERFSLILESASTNQTSMYLCASTATSTYNEQFFGPGTRLTVL.

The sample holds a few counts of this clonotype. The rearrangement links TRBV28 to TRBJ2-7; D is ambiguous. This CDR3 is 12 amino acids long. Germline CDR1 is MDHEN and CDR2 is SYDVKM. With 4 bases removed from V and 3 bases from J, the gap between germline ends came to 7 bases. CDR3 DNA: TGTGCCAGCAGTTCACACAGCTACGAGCAGTACTTC. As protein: CASSSHSYEQYF.

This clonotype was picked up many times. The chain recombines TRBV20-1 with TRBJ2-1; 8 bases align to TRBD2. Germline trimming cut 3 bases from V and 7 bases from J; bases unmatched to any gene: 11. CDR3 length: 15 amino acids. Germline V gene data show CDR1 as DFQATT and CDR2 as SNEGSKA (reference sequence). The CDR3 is CSARDSGMSWNEQFF. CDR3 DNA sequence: TGCAGTGCTAGGGATAGCGGGATGTCTTGGAATGAGCAGTTCTTC.

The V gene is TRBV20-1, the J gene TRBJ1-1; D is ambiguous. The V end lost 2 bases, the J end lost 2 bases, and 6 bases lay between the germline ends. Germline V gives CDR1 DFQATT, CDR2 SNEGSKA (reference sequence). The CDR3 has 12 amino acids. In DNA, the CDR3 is TGCAGTGCTAGATTGGGAAACACTGAAGCTTTCTTT. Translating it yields CSARLGNTEAFF.

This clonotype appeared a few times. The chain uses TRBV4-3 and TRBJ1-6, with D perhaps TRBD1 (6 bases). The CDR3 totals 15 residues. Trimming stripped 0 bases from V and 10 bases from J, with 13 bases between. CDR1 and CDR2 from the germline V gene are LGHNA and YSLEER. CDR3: CASSQEPGAGSPLHF. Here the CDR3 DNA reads TGCGCCAGCAGCCAAGAGCCGGGGGCGGGATCACCCCTCCACTTT.

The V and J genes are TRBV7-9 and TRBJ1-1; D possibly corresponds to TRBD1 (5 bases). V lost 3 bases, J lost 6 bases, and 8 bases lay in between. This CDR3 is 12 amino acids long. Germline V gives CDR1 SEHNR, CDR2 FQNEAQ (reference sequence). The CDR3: CASSFGGPEAFF. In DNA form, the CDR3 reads TGTGCCAGCAGCTTTGGGGGTCCTGAAGCTTTCTTT.

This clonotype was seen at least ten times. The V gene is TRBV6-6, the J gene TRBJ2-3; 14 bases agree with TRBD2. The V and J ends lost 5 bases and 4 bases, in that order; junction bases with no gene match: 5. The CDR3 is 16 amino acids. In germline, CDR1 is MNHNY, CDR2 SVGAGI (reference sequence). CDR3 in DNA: TGTGCCAGCAGTATCCGACTAGCGGGAGGGGCAGATACGCAGTATTTT. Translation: CASSIRLAGGADTQYF.

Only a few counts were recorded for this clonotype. CDR3 in DNA: TGTGCCAGCAGGGATGGAAGCGGGAGAGGGGATACGCAGTATTTT. Its protein is CASRDGSGRGDTQYF. The genes are TRBV12-3 or TRBV12-4 and TRBJ2-3; TRBD2 matches 8 bases. Losses at the gene ends were 6 bases for V and 6 bases for J; bases not matched to a gene: 11. CDR3 length: 15 amino acids.

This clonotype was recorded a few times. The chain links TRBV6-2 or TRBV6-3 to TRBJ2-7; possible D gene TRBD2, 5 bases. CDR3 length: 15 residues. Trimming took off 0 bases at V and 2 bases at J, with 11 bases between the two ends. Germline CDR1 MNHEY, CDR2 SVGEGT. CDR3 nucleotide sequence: TGTGCCAGCAGTTACTCGACCGGAGGTACCTACGAGCAGTACTTC. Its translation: CASSYSTGGTYEQYF.

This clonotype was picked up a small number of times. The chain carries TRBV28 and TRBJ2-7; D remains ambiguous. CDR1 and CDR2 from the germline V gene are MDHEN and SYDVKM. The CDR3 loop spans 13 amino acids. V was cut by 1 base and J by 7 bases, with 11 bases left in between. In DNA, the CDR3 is TGTGCCAGCAGTTTATTTCCAGGCCTGGAGCAGTACTTC. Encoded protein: CASSLFPGLEQYF.

Here the CDR3 reads CASSNHPQYGDRGQVEQFF. The CDR3 nucleotides are TGTGCCAGCAGCAATCACCCCCAGTATGGGGACAGGGGGCAGGTTGAGCAGTTCTTC. The rearrangement joins TRBV21-1 to TRBJ2-1; the DNA was not used to check the table's D call, TRBD1. TRBV21-1 is tagged as a pseudogene. The CDR3 consists of 19 residues.

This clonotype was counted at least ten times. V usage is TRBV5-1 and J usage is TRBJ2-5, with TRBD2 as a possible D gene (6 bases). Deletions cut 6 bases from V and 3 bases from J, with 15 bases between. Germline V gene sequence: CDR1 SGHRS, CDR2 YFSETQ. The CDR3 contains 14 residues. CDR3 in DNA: TGCGCCAGCACGTCCGGCGGCGGGAAAGAGACCCAGTACTTC. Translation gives CASTSGGGKETQYF.

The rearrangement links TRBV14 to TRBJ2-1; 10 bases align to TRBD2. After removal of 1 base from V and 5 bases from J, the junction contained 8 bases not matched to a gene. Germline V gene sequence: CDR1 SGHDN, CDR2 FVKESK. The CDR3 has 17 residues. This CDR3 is CASSQVVSGRGNNEQFF. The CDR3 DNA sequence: TGTGCCAGCAGCCAAGTAGTAAGCGGGAGGGGGAACAATGAGCAGTTCTTC.

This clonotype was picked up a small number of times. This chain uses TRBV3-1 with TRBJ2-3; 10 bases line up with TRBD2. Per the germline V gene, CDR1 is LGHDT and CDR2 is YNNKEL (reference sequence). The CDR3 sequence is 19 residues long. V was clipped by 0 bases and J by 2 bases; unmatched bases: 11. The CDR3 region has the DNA TGTGCCAGCAGCCAAGATCTGCGTAGACTAGCGGGCCACACAGATACGCAGTATTTT. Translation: CASSQDLRRLAGHTDTQYF.

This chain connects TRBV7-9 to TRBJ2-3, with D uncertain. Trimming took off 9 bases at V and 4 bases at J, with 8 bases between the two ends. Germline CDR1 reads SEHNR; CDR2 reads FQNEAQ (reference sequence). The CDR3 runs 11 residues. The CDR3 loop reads CASTRADTQYF. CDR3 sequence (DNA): TGTGCCAGTACGCGCGCAGATACGCAGTATTTT. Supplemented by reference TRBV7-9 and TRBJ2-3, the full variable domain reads DTGVSQNPRHKITKRGQNVTFRCDPISEHNRLYWYRQTLGQGPEFLTYFQNEAQLEKSRLLSDRFSAERPKGSFSTLEIQRTEQGDSAMYLCASTRADTQYFGPGTRLTVL.

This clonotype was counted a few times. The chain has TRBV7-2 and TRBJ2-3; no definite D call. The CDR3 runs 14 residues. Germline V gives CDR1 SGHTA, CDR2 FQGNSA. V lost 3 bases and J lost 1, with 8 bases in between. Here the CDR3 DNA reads TGTGCCAGCAGCTTCGGAGCCCGCACAGATACGCAGTATTTT. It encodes CASSFGARTDTQYF.

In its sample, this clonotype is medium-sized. The CDR3 DNA follows: TGTGCCAGCAGTTTAGGTGGAAACACCATATATTTT. This sequence encodes CASSLGGNTIYF. The chain is built from TRBV28 and TRBJ1-3, with D uncertain. Germline V gene data show CDR1 as MDHEN and CDR2 as SYDVKM. There are 12 residues in the CDR3. V dropped 2 bases and J dropped 3 bases, with 2 bases sitting between them.

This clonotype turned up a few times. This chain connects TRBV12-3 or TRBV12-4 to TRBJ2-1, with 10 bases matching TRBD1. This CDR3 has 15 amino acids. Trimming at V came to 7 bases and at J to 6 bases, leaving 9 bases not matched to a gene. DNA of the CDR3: TGTGCCAGCATCGTTAGGGACAGGGGTTTCAATGAGCAGTTCTTC. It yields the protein CASIVRDRGFNEQFF.

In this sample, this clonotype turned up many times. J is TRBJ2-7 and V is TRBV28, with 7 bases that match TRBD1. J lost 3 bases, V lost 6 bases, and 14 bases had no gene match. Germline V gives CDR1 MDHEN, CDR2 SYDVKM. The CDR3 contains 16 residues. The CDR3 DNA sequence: TGTGCCAGCAGCCCCAGCTCTTGGGACAGCGTCTACGAGCAGTACTTC. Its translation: CASSPSSWDSVYEQYF.

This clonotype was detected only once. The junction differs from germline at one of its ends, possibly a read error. The CDR3 sequence is CTSSPTGTGVTDTQYF. The CDR3, as DNA: TGTACCAGCAGCCCGACGGGGACAGGGGTCACAGATACGCAGTATTTT. The chain couples TRBV28 to TRBJ2-3; 10 positions agree with TRBD1. Germline CDR1 MDHEN, CDR2 SYDVKM. The CDR3 is 16 residues long.

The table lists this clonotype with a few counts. As DNA, the CDR3 is TGTGCCAGCAGTTTCGACCACGGCAGTCAGCCCCAGCATTTT. Translating it yields CASSFDHGSQPQHF. The chain has TRBV12-3 or TRBV12-4 and TRBJ1-5; D uncertain. The CDR3 consists of 14 residues. The V gene lost 3 bases and the J gene lost 6 bases, with 12 bases spanning the gap.

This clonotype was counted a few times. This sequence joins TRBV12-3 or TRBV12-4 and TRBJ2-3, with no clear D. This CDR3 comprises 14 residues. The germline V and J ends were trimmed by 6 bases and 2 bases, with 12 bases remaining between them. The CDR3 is CASSPDPTTDTQYF. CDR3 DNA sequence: TGTGCCAGCAGCCCGGACCCCACCACAGATACGCAGTATTTT.

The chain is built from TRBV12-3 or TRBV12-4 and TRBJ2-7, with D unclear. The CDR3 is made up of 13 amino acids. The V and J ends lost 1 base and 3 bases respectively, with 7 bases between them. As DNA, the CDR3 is TGTGCCAGCAGTTTAGAGGCACACTACGAGCAGTACTTC. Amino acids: CASSLEAHYEQYF.

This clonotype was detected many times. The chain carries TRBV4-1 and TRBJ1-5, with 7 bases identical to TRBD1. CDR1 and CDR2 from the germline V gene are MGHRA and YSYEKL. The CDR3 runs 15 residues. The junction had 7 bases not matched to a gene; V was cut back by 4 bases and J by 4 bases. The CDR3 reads CASSPQGIGNQPQHF. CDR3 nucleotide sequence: TGCGCCAGCAGCCCACAGGGGATAGGAAATCAGCCCCAGCATTTT.

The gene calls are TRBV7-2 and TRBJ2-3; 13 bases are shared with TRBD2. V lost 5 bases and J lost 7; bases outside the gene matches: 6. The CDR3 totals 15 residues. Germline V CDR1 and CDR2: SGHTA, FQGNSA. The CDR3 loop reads CASSTGLAGLNTQYF. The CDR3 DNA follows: TGTGCCAGCAGCACGGGACTAGCGGGGCTGAATACGCAGTATTTT.

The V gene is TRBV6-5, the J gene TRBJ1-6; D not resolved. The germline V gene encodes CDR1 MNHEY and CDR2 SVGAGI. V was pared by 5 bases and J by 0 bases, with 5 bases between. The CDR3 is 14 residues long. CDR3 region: CASSTSSYNSPLHF. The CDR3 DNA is TGTGCCAGCAGTACAAGCTCCTATAATTCACCCCTCCACTTT.

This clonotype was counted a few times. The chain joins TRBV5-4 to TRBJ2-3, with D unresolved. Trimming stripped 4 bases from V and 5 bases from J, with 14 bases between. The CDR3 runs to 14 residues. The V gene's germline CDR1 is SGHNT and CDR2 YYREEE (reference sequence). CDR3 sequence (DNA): TGTGCCAGCAGCCCGGCCCCAGCCGAAGATACGCAGTATTTT. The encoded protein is CASSPAPAEDTQYF.